Below are 11 T cell receptor beta chains sequenced from a single sample in a study of T cell clusters in autoimmune cytopenias. TRB rearrangements were amplified by touch-down multiplex PCR with mixed TRB-A/B primers. TCRdb re-called the multiplex PCR reads, yielding one record per CDR3 amino acid sequence without DNA. The listing contains roughly 8,200 distinct CDR3 sequences. Some 38,000 genome equivalents of blood DNA were amplified for TRB. Specimen: peripheral blood. The receptors stem from a human donor with an autoimmune cytopenia or autoimmune hepatitis (not recorded which).

V is TRBV18 and J is TRBJ1-4; TCRdb outputs TRBD1, but without DNA this stays unchecked. This CDR3 region has 14 residues. Germline CDR1 and CDR2: KGHSH and LQKENI. The CDR3: CACSTGQGAEKLFF.

Measured by frequency, this clonotype is medium-sized. This chain uses TRBV13 with TRBJ1-2; TCRdb gives TRBD1 as the D gene, but with no DNA this cannot be confirmed. The CDR3 has 14 residues. Per germline, CDR1 PRHDT and CDR2 FYEKMQ (reference sequence). The CDR3 loop reads CASSSGQGGHGYTF.

The chain employs TRBV20-1 and TRBJ1-6. The CDR3 loop spans 12 amino acids. Looked up from germline, CDR1 is DFQATT and CDR2 is SNEGSKA (reference sequence). The CDR3 here is CSAMDRDSPLHF.

The chain combines TRBV24-1 with TRBJ2-5; TCRdb designates TRBD1, a call that cannot be tested without DNA. CDR3 length: 15 amino acids. CDR1 is KGHDR, CDR2 SFDVKD, per germline. CDR3 amino acids: CATSDLQGSEETQYF.

The rearrangement links TRBV6-5 to TRBJ1-2; TCRdb calls TRBD1, which cannot be checked without DNA. Germline CDR1 and CDR2: MNHEY and SVGAGI. The CDR3 consists of 13 residues. This chain's CDR3 is CASTPGPRSGYTF.

The V call is TRBV15, the J call TRBJ2-1; TCRdb selects TRBD1, and the lack of DNA leaves this call unchecked. Germline V gene lookup returns CDR1 LNHNV and CDR2 YYDKDF (reference sequence). This CDR3 has 15 amino acids. CDR3 sequence reads: CATSRAGTGLNEQFF. Looking up the rest from reference TRBV15 and TRBJ2-1 gives the full variable domain: DAMVIQNPRYQVTQFGKPVTLSCSQTLNHNVMYWYQQKSSQAPKLLFHYYDKDFNNEADTPDNFQSRRPNTSFCFLDIRSPGLGDTAMYLCATSRAGTGLNEQFFGPGTRLTVL.

This clonotype is classed as medium-sized by frequency. This chain uses TRBV30 with TRBJ1-1. The CDR3 loop spans 14 amino acids. Germline V lookup: CDR1 GTSNPN, CDR2 SVGIG (reference sequence). CDR3 region: CAWSGGLPNTEAFF.

The chain has TRBV20-1 and TRBJ1-5; absent DNA, TCRdb's TRBD1 call cannot be checked. The CDR3 runs 15 residues. Germline CDR1 and CDR2: DFQATT and SNEGSKA (reference sequence). The CDR3 protein is CSAIPGTGWNQPQHF.

V is TRBV5-1 and J is TRBJ2-1. This CDR3 is 14 amino acids long. Per the germline V gene, CDR1 is SGHRS and CDR2 is YFSETQ. CDR3 region: CASSLYASDNEQFF.

This chain uses TRBV5-5 with TRBJ1-4. The CDR3 is 14 amino acids. In germline, CDR1 is SGHKS, CDR2 YYEKEE (reference sequence). The CDR3 sequence is CASSLEGRNEKLFF.

This chain uses TRBV5-4 with TRBJ1-2; TCRdb outputs TRBD1, but without DNA this stays unchecked. The CDR3 has 14 amino acids. Germline V CDR1 and CDR2: SGHNT, YYREEE (reference sequence). The CDR3 sequence is CASSETGGDYGYTF.